The entry below describes one T cell receptor beta chain. The table came from immunoSEQ multiplex PCR; TCRdb's copy has only in-frame clones and leaves some out. The table has about 45,000 clones, around 84% seen once; the top ten hold roughly 2.7%. The sample belongs to a study of T cell clones after liver transplantation. CD3+CD4+ and CD3+CD8+ cells were FACS-sorted from thawed unstimulated PBMCs. The sequenced sample was CD4+ T cells from blood, obtained 24 months after liver transplant. The TCR comes from a human patient who received a liver transplant. Some T cells may trace back to the graft donor.

The CDR3 here is CASSLPGTYEQYF. Here the CDR3 DNA reads TGTGCCAGCAGCTTGCCGGGGACCTACGAGCAGTACTTC. This rearrangement joins TRBV5-4 to TRBJ2-7, with D possibly TRBD2 on 5 matching bases. V was shortened by 1 base and J by 2 bases, with 7 bases between the two germline ends. CDR1 and CDR2 from the germline V gene are SGHNT and YYREEE (reference sequence). The CDR3 totals 13 residues.